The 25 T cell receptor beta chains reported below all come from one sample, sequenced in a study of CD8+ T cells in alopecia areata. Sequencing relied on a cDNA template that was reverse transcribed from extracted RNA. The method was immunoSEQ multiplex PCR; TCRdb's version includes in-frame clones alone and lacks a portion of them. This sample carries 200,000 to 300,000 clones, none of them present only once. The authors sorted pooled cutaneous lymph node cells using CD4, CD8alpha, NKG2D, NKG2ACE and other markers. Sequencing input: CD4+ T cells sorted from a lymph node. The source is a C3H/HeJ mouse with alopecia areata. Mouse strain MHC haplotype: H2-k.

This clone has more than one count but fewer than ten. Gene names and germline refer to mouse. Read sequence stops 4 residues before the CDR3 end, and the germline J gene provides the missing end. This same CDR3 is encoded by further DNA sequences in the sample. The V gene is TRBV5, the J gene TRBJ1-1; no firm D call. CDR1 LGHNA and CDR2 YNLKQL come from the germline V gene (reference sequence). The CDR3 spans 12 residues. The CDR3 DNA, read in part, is TGTGCCAGCAGCCAGTCCAATACA. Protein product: CASSQSNT. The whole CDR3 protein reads CASSQSNTEVFF.

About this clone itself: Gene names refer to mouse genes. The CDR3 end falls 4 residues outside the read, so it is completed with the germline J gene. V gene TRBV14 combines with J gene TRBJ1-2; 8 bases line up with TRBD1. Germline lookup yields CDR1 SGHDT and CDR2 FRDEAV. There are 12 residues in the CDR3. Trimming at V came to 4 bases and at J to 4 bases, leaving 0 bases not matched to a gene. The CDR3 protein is CASSTGGSDYTF. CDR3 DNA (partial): TGTGCCAGCAGTACAGGGGGCTCC.

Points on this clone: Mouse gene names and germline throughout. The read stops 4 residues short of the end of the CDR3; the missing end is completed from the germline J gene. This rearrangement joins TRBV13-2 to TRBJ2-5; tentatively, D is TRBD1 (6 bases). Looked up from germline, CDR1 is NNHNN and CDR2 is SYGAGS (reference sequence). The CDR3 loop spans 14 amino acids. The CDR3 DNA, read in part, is TGTGCCAGCGGTGATGCAGGGGTGGTGGAC. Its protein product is CASGDAGVVD. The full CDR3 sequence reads CASGDAGVVDTQYF.

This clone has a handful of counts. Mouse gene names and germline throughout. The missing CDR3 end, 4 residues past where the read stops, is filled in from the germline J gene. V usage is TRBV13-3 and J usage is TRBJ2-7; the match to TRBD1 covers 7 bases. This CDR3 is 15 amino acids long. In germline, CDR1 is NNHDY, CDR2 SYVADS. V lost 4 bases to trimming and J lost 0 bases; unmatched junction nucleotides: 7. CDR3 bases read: TGTGCCAGCAGTCCCTTCCGGGACAGCTCCTAT. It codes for CASSPFRDSSY. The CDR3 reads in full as CASSPFRDSSYEQYF.

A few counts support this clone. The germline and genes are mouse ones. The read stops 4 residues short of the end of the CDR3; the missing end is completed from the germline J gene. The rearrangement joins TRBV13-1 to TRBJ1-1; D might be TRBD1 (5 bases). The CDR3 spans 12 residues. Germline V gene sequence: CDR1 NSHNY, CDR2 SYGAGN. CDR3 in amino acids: CASSDQGAEVFF. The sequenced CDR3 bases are TGTGCCAGCAGTGATCAGGGCGCA.

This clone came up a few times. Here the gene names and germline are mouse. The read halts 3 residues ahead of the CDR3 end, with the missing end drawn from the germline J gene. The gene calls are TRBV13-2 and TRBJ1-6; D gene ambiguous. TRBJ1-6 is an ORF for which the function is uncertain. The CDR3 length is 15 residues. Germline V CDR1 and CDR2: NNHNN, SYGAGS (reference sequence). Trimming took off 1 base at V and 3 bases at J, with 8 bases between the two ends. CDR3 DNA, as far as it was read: TGTGCCAGCGGTGATACAGCCCTCTATAATTCGCCC. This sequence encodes CASGDTALYNSP. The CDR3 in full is CASGDTALYNSPLYF.

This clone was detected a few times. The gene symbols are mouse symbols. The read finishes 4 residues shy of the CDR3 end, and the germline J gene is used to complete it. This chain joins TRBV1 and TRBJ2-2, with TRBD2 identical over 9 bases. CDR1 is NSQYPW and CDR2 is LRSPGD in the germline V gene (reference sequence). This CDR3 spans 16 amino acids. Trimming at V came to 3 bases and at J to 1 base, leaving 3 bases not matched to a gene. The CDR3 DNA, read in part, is TGCACCTGCAGTGCGCCGGACTGGGGAAACACCGGG. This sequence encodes CTCSAPDWGNTG. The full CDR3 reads CTCSAPDWGNTGQLYF.

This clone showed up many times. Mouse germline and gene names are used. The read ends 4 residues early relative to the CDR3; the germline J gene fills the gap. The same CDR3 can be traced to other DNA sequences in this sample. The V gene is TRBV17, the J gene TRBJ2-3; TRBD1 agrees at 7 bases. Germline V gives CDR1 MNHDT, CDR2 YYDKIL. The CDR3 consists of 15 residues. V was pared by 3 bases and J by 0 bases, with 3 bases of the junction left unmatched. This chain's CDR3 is CASSRDRTSAETLYF. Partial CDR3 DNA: TGTGCTAGCAGTAGGGACAGGACTAGTGCAGAA. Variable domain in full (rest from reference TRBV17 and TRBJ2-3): DTTVKQNPRYKLARVGKPVNLICSQTMNHDTMYWYQKKPNQAPKLLLFYYDKILNREADTFEKFQSSRPNNSFCSLYIGSAGLEYSAMYLCASSRDRTSAETLYFGSGTRLTVL.

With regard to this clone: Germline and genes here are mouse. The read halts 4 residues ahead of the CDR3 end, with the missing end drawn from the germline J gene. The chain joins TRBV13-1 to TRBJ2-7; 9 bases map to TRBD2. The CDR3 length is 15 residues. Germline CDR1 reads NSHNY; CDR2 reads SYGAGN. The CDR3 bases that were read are TGTGCCAGCAGTGAGGCGGGACTGGGCTCTTAT. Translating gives CASSEAGLGSY. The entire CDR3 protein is CASSEAGLGSYEQYF.

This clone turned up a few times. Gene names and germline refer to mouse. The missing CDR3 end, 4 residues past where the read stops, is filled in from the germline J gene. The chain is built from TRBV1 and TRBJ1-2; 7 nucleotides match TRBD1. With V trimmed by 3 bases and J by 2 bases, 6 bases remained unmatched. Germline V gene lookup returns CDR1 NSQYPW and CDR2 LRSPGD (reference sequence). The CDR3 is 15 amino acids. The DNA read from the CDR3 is TGCACCTGCAGTGCCAGACAGGGAAGCAACTCC. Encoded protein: CTCSARQGSNS. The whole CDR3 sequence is CTCSARQGSNSDYTF.

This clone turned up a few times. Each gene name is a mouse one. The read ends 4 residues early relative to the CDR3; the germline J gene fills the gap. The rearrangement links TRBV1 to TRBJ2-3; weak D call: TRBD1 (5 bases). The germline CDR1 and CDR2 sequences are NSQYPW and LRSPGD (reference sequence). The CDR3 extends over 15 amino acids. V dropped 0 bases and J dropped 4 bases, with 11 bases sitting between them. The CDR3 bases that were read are TGCACCTGCAGTGCAGATCCCCCAGGGCCAGAA. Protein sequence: CTCSADPPGPE. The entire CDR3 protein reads CTCSADPPGPETLYF.

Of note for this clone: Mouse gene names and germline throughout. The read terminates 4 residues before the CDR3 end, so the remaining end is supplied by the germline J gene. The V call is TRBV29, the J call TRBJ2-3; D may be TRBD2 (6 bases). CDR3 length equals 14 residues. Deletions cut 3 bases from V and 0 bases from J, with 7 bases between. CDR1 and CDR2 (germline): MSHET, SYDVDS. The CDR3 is CASSFGGSAETLYF. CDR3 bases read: TGTGCTAGCAGTTTTGGGGGAAGTGCAGAA.

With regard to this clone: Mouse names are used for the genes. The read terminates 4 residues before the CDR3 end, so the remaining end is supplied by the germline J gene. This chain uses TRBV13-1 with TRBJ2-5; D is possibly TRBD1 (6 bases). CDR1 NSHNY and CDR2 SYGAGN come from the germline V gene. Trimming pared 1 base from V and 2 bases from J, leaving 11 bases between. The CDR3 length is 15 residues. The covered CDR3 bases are TGTGCCAGCAGTGATTGGCCACAGGGCCAAGAC. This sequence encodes CASSDWPQGQD. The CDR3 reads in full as CASSDWPQGQDTQYF.

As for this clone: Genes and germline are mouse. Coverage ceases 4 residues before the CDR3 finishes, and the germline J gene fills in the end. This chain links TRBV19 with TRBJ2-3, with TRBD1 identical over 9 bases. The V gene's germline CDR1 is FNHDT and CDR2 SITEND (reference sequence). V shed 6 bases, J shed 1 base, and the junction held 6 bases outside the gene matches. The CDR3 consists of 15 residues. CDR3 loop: CASTRTGDGAETLYF. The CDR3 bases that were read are TGTGCCAGCACCCGGACAGGGGACGGTGCAGAA.

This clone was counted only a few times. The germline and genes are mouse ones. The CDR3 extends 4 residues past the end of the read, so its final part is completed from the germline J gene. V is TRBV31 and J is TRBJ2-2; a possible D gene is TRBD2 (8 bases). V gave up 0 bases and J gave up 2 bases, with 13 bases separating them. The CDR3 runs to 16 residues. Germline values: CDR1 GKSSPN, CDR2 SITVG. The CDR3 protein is CAWSLRGGRNTGQLYF. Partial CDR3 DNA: TGTGCCTGGAGTCTCAGGGGGGGCAGGAACACCGGG.

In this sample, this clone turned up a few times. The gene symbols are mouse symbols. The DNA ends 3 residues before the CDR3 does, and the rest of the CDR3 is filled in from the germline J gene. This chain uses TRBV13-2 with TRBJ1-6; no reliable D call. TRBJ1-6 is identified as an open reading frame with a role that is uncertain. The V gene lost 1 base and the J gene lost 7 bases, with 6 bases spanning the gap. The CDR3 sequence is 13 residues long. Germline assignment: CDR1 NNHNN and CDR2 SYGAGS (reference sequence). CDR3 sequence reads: CASGDTSNSPLYF. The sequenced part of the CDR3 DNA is TGTGCCAGCGGTGATACCAGCAATTCGCCC.

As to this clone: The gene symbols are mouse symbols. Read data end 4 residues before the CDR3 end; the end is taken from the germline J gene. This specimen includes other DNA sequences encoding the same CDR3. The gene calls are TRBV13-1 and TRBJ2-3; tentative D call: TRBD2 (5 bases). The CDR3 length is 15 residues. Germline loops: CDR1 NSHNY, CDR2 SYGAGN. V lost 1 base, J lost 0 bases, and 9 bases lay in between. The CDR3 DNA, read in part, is TGTGCCAGCAGTGATCGCCTGGGTAGTGCAGAA. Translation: CASSDRLGSAE. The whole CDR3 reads CASSDRLGSAETLYF.

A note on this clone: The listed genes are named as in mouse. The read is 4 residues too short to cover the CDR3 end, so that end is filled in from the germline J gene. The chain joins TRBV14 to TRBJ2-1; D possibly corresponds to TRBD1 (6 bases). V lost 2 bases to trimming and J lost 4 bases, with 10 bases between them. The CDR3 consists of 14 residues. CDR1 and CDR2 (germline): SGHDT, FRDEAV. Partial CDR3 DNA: TGTGCCAGCAGTTTGGGGACAAGATATGCT. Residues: CASSLGTRYA. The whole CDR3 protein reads CASSLGTRYAEQFF.

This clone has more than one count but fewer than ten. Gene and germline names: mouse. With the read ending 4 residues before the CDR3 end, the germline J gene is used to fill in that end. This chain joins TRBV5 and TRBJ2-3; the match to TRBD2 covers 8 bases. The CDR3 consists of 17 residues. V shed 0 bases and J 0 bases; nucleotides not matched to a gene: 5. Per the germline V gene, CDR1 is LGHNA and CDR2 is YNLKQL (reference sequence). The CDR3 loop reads CASSQDGGGTSAETLYF. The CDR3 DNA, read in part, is TGTGCCAGCAGCCAAGATGGGGGGGGCACTAGTGCAGAA.

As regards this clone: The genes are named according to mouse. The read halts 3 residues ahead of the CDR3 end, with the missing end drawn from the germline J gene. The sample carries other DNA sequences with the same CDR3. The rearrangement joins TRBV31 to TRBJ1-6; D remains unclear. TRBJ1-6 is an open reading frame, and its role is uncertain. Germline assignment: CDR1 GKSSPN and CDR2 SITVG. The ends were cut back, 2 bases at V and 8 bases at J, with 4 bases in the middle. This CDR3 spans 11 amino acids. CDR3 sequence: CAWSLDSPLYF. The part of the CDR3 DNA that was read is TGTGCCTGGAGTTTGGATTCGCCC.

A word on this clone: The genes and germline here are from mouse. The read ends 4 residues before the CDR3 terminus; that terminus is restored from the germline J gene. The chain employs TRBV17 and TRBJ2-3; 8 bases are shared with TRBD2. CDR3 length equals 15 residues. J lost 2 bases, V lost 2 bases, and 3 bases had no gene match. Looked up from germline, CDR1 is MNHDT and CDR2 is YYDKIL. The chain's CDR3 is CASSRSWGAAETLYF. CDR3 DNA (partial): TGTGCTAGCAGTAGATCCTGGGGGGCTGCAGAA.

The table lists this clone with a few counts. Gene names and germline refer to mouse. This CDR3 reads CASSIEGGIQDTQYF. The DNA read from the CDR3 is TGTGCCAGCAGTATAGAGGGGGGCATCCAAGAC. The chain employs TRBV19 and TRBJ2-5, with D possibly TRBD2 on 7 matching bases. The read halts 4 residues ahead of the CDR3 end, with the missing end drawn from the germline J gene. CDR1 and CDR2 from the germline V gene are FNHDT and SITEND (reference sequence). The length of the CDR3 is 15 residues. V dropped 0 bases and J dropped 2 bases, with 10 bases sitting between them. Combining the CDR3 with reference TRBV19 and TRBJ2-5 gives the whole variable domain GGIITQTPKFLIGQEGQKLTLKCQQNFNHDTMYWYRQDSGKGLRLIYYSITENDLQKGDLSEGYDASREKKSSFSLTVTSAQKNEMAVFLCASSIEGGIQDTQYFGPGTRLLVL.

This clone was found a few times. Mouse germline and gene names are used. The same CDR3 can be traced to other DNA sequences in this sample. CDR3: CTCSAGQGAREVFF. The part of the CDR3 DNA that was read is TGCACCTGCAGTGCGGGACAGGGGGCGCGA. This chain connects TRBV1 to TRBJ1-1; 12 bases are a match to TRBD1. The DNA ends 4 residues before the CDR3 does, and the rest of the CDR3 is filled in from the germline J gene. The germline V gene encodes CDR1 NSQYPW and CDR2 LRSPGD (reference sequence). This CDR3 is 14 amino acids long.

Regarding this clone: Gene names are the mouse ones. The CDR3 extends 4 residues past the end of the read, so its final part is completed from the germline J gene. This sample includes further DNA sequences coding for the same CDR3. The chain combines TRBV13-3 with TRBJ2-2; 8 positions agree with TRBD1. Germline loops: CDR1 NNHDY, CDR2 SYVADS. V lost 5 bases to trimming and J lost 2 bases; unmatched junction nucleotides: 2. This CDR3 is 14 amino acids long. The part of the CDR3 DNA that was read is TGTGCCAGCAGGAGGACAGGGAACACCGGG. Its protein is CASRRTGNTG. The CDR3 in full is CASRRTGNTGQLYF.

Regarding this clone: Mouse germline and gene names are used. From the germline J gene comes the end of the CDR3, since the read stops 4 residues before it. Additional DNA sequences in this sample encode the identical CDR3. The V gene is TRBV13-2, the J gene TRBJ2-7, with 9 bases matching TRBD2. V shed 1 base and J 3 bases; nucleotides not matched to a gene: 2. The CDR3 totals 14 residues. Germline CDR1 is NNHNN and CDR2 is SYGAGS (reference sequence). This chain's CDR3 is CASGDPGLGYEQYF. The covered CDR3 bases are TGTGCCAGCGGTGATCCGGGACTGGGCTAT.